The 7 T cell receptor beta chains reported below all come from one sample, sequenced in a study of shared clonotypes between healthy human individuals. Positively selected for CCR7, the CD45RO-negative cells used as naive CD8 cells excluded terminally differentiated effector memory CD45RA+ cells. TCRdb's table, derived via immunoSEQ multiplex PCR, lists solely in-frame clones and lacks some. The sample records about 2 million clones, roughly 94% being singletons. The material sequenced was naive CD8+ T cells sorted from blood. All receptors come from a man younger than 30 in good health.

The V call is TRBV5-8, the J call TRBJ2-7; D possibly corresponds to TRBD1 (6 bases). The CDR3 has 15 residues. V was clipped by 0 bases and J by 3 bases, with 13 bases between them. CDR1 and CDR2 from the germline V gene are SGHTS and YDEGEE. CDR3: CASSLEQGANYEQYF. The CDR3 region has the DNA TGTGCCAGCAGCTTGGAACAGGGCGCTAACTACGAGCAGTACTTC.

CDR3 loop: CASSRGGTQYF. CDR3 DNA sequence: TGTGCCAGCAGCCGGGGAGGAACCCAGTACTTC. The chain joins TRBV7-2 to TRBJ2-5; possible D gene TRBD2, 6 bases. Trimming left V 5 bases short and J 8 bases short, with 9 bases between. Germline values: CDR1 SGHTA, CDR2 FQGNSA. The CDR3 sequence is 11 residues long.

The chain employs TRBV5-1 and TRBJ2-2; D is perhaps TRBD1 (5 bases). There are 13 residues in the CDR3. Trimming pared 0 bases from V and 10 bases from J, leaving 10 bases between. CDR1 SGHRS and CDR2 YFSETQ come from the germline V gene. CDR3 residues: CASSLGGAQELFF. CDR3 coding DNA: TGCGCCAGCAGCTTGGGGGGCGCCCAGGAGCTGTTTTTT.

The chain employs TRBV6-5 and TRBJ2-3; D ambiguous. Deletions cut 5 bases from V and 4 bases from J, with 10 bases between. The CDR3 is 13 amino acids. From germline, CDR1 is MNHEY and CDR2 SVGAGI. The CDR3 region is CASSPRTADTQYF. The CDR3 DNA is TGTGCCAGCAGTCCCCGGACGGCAGATACGCAGTATTTT.

V gene TRBV4-1 combines with J gene TRBJ2-1, with 10 nucleotides matching TRBD2. Germline-derived CDR1 and CDR2 are MGHRA and YSYEKL. V was clipped by 0 bases and J by 0 bases; unmatched bases: 5. The CDR3 consists of 18 residues. CDR3: CASSQDWTSGASYNEQFF. The CDR3 coding sequence is TGCGCCAGCAGCCAAGATTGGACTAGCGGAGCCTCCTACAATGAGCAGTTCTTC.

The gene calls are TRBV7-3 and TRBJ1-6, with 7 bases identical to TRBD1. The CDR3 has 14 residues. Losses at the gene ends were 5 bases for V and 5 bases for J; bases not matched to a gene: 3. CDR1 is SGHTA, CDR2 FQGTGA, per germline. CDR3: CASSLGTDNSPLHF. For the CDR3, the DNA is TGTGCCAGCAGCCTAGGGACAGATAATTCACCCCTCCACTTT.

The rearrangement links TRBV10-1 to TRBJ2-3, with D uncertain. V lost 3 bases, J lost 4 bases, and 8 bases lay in between. This CDR3 has 13 residues. Germline CDR1 and CDR2: WNHNN and SYGVQD (reference sequence). The CDR3 loop is CASSDGLADTQYF. CDR3 DNA: TGCGCCAGCAGTGACGGGCTGGCAGATACGCAGTATTTT.